The present entry profiles one TCR beta chain with its context. The method was immunoSEQ multiplex PCR; TCRdb's version includes in-frame clones alone and lacks a portion of them. The data show approximately 2.3 million clones, 80% to 95% seen once. With V trimmed by 5 bases and J by 5 bases, 16 bases remained unmatched. Germline V gives CDR1 SGHTA, CDR2 FQGNSA. The CDR3 length is 18 residues. This sample stems from a study of shared clonotypes between healthy human individuals. The split of CD4+ cells yielded CD45RA+ naive and CD45RA-negative memory subsets. The sequencing input was naive CD4+ T cells from PBMCs. The subset: CD45RA+ positively selected. The clonotype originates from a man aged 18 to 30 in good health. Some clones in this sample may be carry-over from other donors' samples. This sequence joins TRBV7-2 and TRBJ2-2; 8 bases line up with TRBD1. The CDR3 protein is CASSPRGQGARWTGELFF. DNA of the CDR3: TGTGCCAGCAGCCCCCGTGGCCAGGGGGCTCGTTGGACCGGGGAGCTGTTTTTT.